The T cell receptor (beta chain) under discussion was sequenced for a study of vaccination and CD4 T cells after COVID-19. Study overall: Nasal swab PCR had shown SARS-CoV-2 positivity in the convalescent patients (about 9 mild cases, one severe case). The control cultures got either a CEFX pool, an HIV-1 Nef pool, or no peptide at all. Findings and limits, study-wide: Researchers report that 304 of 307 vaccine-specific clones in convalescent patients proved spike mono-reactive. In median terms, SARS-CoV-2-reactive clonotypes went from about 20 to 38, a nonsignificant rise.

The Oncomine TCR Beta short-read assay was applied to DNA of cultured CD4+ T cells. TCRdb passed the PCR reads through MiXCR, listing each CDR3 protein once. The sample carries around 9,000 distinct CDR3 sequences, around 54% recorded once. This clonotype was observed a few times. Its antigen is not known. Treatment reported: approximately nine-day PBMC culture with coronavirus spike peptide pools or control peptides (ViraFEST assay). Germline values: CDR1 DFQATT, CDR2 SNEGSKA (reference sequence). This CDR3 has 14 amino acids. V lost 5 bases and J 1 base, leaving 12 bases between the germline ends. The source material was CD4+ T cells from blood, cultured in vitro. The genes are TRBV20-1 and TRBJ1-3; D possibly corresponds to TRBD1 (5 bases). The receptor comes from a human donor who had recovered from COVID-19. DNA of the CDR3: TGCAGTGCTGGACATCGCCAATCTGGAAACACCATATATTTT. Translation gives CSAGHRQSGNTIYF.